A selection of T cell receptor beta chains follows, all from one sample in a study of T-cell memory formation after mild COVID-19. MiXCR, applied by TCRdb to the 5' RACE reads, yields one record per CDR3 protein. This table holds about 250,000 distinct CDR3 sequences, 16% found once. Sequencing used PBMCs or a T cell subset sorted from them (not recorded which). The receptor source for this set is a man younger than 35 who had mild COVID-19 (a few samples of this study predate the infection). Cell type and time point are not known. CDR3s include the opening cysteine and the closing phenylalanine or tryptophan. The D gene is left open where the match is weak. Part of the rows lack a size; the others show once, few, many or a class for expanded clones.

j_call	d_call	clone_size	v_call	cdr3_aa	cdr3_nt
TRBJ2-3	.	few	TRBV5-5	CASSLDITEADTQYF	TGTGCCAGCAGCTTGGACATCACGGAGGCAGATACGCAGTATTTT
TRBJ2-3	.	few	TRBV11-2	CASSLGLGGRDTQYF	TGTGCCAGCAGCTTAGGTCTTGGGGGACGAGATACGCAGTATTTT
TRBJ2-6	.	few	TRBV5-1	CASSLRSGRRASTGANVLTF	TGCGCCAGCAGCTTGAGGTCCGGCAGGCGAGCTTCGACTGGGGCCAACGTCCTGACTTTC
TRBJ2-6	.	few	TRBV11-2	CASSYQGSGANVLTF	TGTGCCAGCAGTTATCAGGGCTCTGGGGCCAACGTCCTGACTTTC
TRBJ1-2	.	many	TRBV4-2	CASSQEQSDYGYTF	TGTGCCAGCAGCCAAGAACAGAGTGATTATGGCTACACCTTC
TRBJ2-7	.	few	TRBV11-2	CASSPGPSSYEQYF	TGTGCCAGCAGCCCAGGGCCCAGCTCCTACGAGCAGTACTTC
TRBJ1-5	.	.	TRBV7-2	CASSLSAQSNQPQHF	TGTGCCAGCAGCTTATCGGCACAGTCTAATCAGCCCCAGCATTTT
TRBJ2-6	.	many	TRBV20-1	CSAPTRSGANVLTF	TGCAGTGCTCCTACTAGGTCTGGGGCCAACGTCCTGACTTTC
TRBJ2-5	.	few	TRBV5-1	CASSFGIGETQYF	TGCGCCAGCAGCTTTGGTATCGGAGAGACCCAGTACTTC
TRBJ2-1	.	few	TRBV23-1	CASSLRAGNHNEQFF	TGCGCCAGCAGTCTCCGGGCAGGGAATCACAATGAGCAGTTCTTC
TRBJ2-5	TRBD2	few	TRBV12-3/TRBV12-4	CASSITTSRETQYF	TGTGCCAGCAGTATCACGACTAGCCGGGAGACCCAGTACTTC
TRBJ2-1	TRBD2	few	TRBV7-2	CASSLWTSGRREFF	TGTGCCAGCAGCTTATGGACTAGCGGGCGACGGGAGTTCTTC
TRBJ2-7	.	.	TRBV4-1	CASSQGGRRGYEQYF	TGCGCCAGCAGCCAGGGGGGGCGCCGGGGATACGAGCAGTACTTC
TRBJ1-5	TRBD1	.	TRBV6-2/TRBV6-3	CASTNDRGQDQPQHF	TGTGCCAGCACCAATGACAGGGGGCAAGATCAGCCCCAGCATTTT
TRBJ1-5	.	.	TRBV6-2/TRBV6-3	CASGEGLNQPQHF	TGTGCCAGCGGGGAAGGGCTCAATCAGCCCCAGCATTTT
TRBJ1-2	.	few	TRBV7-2	CASSPRTIAPTNYGYTF	TGTGCCAGCAGCCCAAGGACAATAGCACCTACTAACTATGGCTACACCTTC
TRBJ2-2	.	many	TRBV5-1	CASSTGTGNTGELFF	TGCGCCAGTTCCACCGGGACTGGCAACACCGGGGAGCTGTTTTTT
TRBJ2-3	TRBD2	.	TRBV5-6	CASSPLTSGGDTQYF	TGTGCCAGCAGCCCACTTACTAGCGGGGGAGATACGCAGTATTTT
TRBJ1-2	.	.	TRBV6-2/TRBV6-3	CASSPRAMGYTF	TGTGCCAGCAGCCCCCGAGCGATGGGCTACACCTTC
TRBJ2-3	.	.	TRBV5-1	CASSFWLPPSTDTQYF	TGCGCCAGCAGCTTTTGGCTTCCACCTAGCACAGATACGCAGTATTTT
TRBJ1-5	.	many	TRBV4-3	CASSQDQGRYQPQHF	TGCGCCAGCAGCCAAGATCAGGGGCGGTATCAGCCCCAGCATTTT
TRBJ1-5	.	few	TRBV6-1	CASSGEGPGPQHF	TGTGCCAGCAGTGGGGAAGGTCCCGGGCCCCAGCATTTT
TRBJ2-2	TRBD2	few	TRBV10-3	CATFGTSGAGELFF	TGTGCCACATTCGGGACTAGCGGGGCCGGGGAGCTGTTTTTT
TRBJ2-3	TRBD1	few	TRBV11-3	CASSTGQGPDTQYF	TGTGCCAGCAGCACGGGACAGGGCCCCGATACGCAGTATTTT
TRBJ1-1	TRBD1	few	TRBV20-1	CSARDRITNTEAFF	TGCAGTGCTAGGGACAGGATAACGAACACTGAAGCTTTCTTT
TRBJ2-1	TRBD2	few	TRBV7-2	CASSLEAGGHNEQFF	TGTGCCAGCAGCTTAGAAGCGGGGGGTCACAATGAGCAGTTCTTC
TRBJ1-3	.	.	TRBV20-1	CSAIAVTGNTIYF	TGCAGTGCCATAGCCGTGACTGGAAACACCATATATTTT
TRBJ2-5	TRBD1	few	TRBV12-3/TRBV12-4	CASSPQGRGETQYF	TGTGCCAGCAGTCCACAGGGGCGCGGAGAGACCCAGTACTTC
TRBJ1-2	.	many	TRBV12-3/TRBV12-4	CASSSGIYGYTF	TGTGCCAGCAGTTCCGGGATCTATGGCTACACCTTC
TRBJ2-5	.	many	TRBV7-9	CASSLAGTETQYF	TGTGCCAGCAGCTTGGCAGGGACGGAGACCCAGTACTTC
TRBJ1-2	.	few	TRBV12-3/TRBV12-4	CATLDRPATLNGYTF	TGTGCCACCCTAGACCGACCGGCCACTTTGAATGGCTACACCTTC
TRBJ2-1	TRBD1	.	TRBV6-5	CASSEPGQGVNEQFF	TGTGCCAGCAGTGAACCGGGACAGGGGGTGAATGAGCAGTTCTTC
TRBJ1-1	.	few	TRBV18	CASSPRHREATFF	TGTGCCAGCTCACCACGGCACAGGGAGGCAACTTTCTTT
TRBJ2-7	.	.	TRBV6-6	CASSYSRLVEQYF	TGTGCCAGCAGTTACTCCAGGTTGGTTGAGCAGTACTTC
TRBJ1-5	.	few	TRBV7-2	CASSPSADLNQPQHF	TGTGCCAGCAGCCCCTCGGCCGACCTCAATCAGCCCCAGCATTTT
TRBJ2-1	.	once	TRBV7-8	CASTLVWGSVNEQFF	TGTGCCAGCACTCTCGTTTGGGGAAGCGTCAATGAGCAGTTCTTC
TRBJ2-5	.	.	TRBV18	CASSPWVRATQYF	TGTGCCAGCTCACCATGGGTCAGGGCGACCCAGTACTTC
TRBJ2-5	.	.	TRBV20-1	CSSRQETQYF	TGCAGTTCAAGGCAAGAGACCCAGTACTTC
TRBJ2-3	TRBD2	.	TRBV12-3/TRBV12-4	CASQLRGAHTDTQYF	TGTGCCAGCCAGTTGCGGGGGGCGCACACAGATACGCAGTATTTT
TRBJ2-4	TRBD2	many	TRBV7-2	CASSLTSGGSKNIQYF	TGTGCCAGCAGCCTGACTAGCGGGGGCTCCAAAAACATTCAGTACTTC
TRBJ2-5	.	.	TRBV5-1	CASSLDMTAEETQYF	TGCGCCAGCAGCTTGGACATGACAGCAGAAGAGACCCAGTACTTC
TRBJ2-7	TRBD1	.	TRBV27	CASSLGQISSYEQYF	TGTGCCAGCAGTTTGGGACAGATAAGCTCCTACGAGCAGTACTTC
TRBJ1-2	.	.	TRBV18	CASSPEQNYGYTF	TGTGCCAGCTCACCGGAACAGAACTATGGCTACACCTTC
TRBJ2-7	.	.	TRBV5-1	CASSLASGTLPLEQYF	TGCGCCAGCAGCTTGGCGTCTGGGACACTGCCTTTGGAGCAGTACTTC
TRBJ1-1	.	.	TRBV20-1	CSARDRRGVGGTEAFF	TGCAGTGCTAGAGATCGTCGAGGGGTTGGTGGCACTGAAGCTTTCTTT
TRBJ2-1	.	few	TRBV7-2	CASSYRGSNNEQFF	TGTGCCAGCAGCTACCGGGGGTCGAACAATGAGCAGTTCTTC
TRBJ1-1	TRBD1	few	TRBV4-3	CASSHSLTGEGTEAFF	TGCGCCAGCAGCCATTCCCTGACAGGGGAGGGCACTGAAGCTTTCTTT
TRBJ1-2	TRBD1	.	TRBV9	CASSADPGQGVRGYTF	TGTGCCAGCAGCGCTGACCCGGGACAGGGGGTGCGAGGCTACACCTTC
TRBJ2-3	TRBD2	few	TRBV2	CASSETSGGFVASYF	TGTGCCAGCAGTGAGACTAGCGGGGGCTTTGTAGCGTCTTATTTT
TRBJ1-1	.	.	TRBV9	CASSRLGWQTEAFF	TGTGCCAGCAGCAGGTTAGGGTGGCAGACTGAAGCTTTCTTT
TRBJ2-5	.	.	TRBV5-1	CASRAGPQETQYF	TGCGCCAGCAGGGCCGGGCCTCAAGAGACCCAGTACTTC
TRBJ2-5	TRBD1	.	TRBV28	CASRGQGQETQYF	TGTGCCAGCAGGGGACAGGGACAAGAGACCCAGTACTTC
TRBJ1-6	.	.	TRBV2	CASSLQAGNSPLHF	TGTGCCAGCAGCCTACAAGCGGGTAATTCACCCCTCCACTTT
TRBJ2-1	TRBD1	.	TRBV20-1	CSARGGQGVSVEQFF	TGCAGTGCTAGAGGGGGACAGGGGGTTTCTGTTGAGCAGTTCTTC
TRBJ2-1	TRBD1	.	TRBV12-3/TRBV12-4	CASSPHRGTYNEQFF	TGTGCCAGCAGTCCCCACAGGGGGACCTACAATGAGCAGTTCTTC
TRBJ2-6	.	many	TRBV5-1	CASKDRPSSGANVLTF	TGCGCCAGCAAAGACAGGCCTAGCTCTGGGGCCAACGTCCTGACTTTC